Listed below are T cell receptor beta chains from one sample, sequenced in a study of blood T cell repertoires in COVID-19. Assay used: immunoSEQ multiplex PCR; TCRdb lists only in-frame clones, some missing. The data hold roughly 280,000 clones, with about 87% observed a single time. Sequencing was carried out using PBMCs or T cells enriched from blood (not recorded which). The receptors come from a woman aged 25-40 years with acute COVID-19. CDR3s include the opening cysteine and the closing phenylalanine or tryptophan. D genes are given only for firm matches.

D,J,V,CDR3,DNA
-,TRBJ2-3,TRBV25-1,CASSDQGDTQYF,TGTGCCAGCAGTGACCAGGGAGATACGCAGTATTTT
-,TRBJ2-4,TRBV10-1,CASSDGEDIQYF,TGCGCCAGCAGTGATGGGGAGGACATTCAGTACTTC
TRBD1,TRBJ2-3,TRBV9,CASSARTGESTDTQYF,TGTGCCAGCAGCGCCAGGACAGGGGAGTCCACAGATACGCAGTATTTT
-,TRBJ2-1,TRBV4-3,CASSQDLGGPHNEQFF,TGCGCCAGCAGCCAAGATCTCGGGGGACCCCACAATGAGCAGTTCTTC
TRBD2,TRBJ2-7,TRBV19,CASSSGTSINEQYF,TGTGCCAGTAGTTCCGGGACTAGCATTAACGAGCAGTACTTC
TRBD2,TRBJ2-3,TRBV7-3,CASSFGGGSTDTQYF,TGTGCCAGCAGCTTTGGGGGAGGGAGCACAGATACGCAGTATTTT
-,TRBJ2-7,TRBV4-1,CASSHNWDSAYEQYF,TGCGCCAGCAGCCACAACTGGGACTCAGCCTACGAGCAGTACTTC
-,TRBJ2-2,TRBV7-3,CASSSSGGATGELFF,TGTGCCAGCAGCTCCTCCGGAGGGGCCACCGGGGAGCTGTTTTTT
TRBD2,TRBJ2-5,TRBV29-1,CSVVGTNQETQYF,TGCAGCGTTGTCGGGACTAACCAAGAGACCCAGTACTTC
TRBD2,TRBJ2-3,TRBV3-1/TRBV3-2,CASSRGLDFTDTQYF,TGTGCCAGCAGCCGGGGACTAGACTTCACAGATACGCAGTATTTT
TRBD1,TRBJ2-7,TRBV19,CASSDPGRTTGPSYEQYF,TGTGCCAGTAGTGACCCGGGGCGTACGACAGGGCCATCCTACGAGCAGTACTTC
TRBD1,TRBJ2-2,TRBV7-8,CASSLGTGVTGELFF,TGTGCCAGCAGCTTAGGGACAGGAGTAACCGGGGAGCTGTTTTTT
TRBD1,TRBJ2-1,TRBV19,CASSPGQGAYNEQFF,TGTGCCAGTAGCCCGGGACAGGGGGCCTACAATGAGCAGTTCTTC
TRBD1,TRBJ2-1,TRBV5-4,CASSSTGVNEQFF,TGTGCCAGCAGCTCGACAGGGGTGAATGAGCAGTTCTTC
TRBD2,TRBJ2-7,TRBV9,CASSVGTKLAGVGEQYF,TGTGCCAGCAGCGTAGGCACGAAACTAGCGGGAGTGGGCGAGCAGTACTTC
TRBD1,TRBJ2-2,TRBV6-5,CASRKTGGGGGELFF,TGTGCCAGCAGGAAAACAGGGGGCGGAGGCGGGGAGCTGTTTTTT
TRBD1,TRBJ1-3,TRBV6-5,CASNRDRVGGNTIYF,TGTGCCAGCAACCGGGACAGGGTCGGTGGAAACACCATATATTTT
TRBD2,TRBJ2-2,TRBV7-9,CASSPTSGRDTGELFF,TGTGCCAGCAGCCCAACTAGCGGGAGGGACACCGGGGAGCTGTTTTTT
TRBD2,TRBJ2-5,TRBV18,CASSPTASGSGIETQYF,TGTGCCAGCTCTCCTACTGCTAGCGGGAGTGGGATTGAGACCCAGTACTTC
-,TRBJ2-6,TRBV3-1/TRBV3-2,CASSQTGGSGANVLTF,TGTGCCAGCAGCCAAACTGGAGGCTCTGGGGCCAACGTCCTGACTTTC
-,TRBJ2-7,TRBV20-1,CSASIRGQNYEQYF,TGCAGTGCTAGTATCCGCGGACAGAACTACGAGCAGTACTTC
-,TRBJ1-1,TRBV29-1,CSVEDLGGGEAFF,TGCAGCGTTGAAGATCTTGGGGGCGGAGAAGCTTTCTTT